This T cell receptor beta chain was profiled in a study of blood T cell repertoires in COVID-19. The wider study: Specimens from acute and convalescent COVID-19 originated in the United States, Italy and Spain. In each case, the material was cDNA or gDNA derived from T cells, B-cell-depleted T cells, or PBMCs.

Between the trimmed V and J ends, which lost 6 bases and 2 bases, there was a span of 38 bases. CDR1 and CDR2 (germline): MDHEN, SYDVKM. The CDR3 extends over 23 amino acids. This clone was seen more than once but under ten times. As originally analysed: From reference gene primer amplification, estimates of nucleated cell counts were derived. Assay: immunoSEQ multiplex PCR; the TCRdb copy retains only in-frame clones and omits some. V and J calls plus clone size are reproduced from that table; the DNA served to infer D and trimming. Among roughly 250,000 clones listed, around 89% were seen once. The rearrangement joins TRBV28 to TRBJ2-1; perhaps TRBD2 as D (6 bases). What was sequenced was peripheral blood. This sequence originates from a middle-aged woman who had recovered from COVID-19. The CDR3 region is CASSRPPGLPKASIRVTYNEQFF. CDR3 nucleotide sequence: TGTGCCAGCAGCAGACCTCCGGGACTTCCGAAGGCCTCTATCAGGGTCACCTACAATGAGCAGTTCTTC.